These T cell receptor beta chains were read from a single sample in a study of blood T cell repertoires in COVID-19. Profiled with immunoSEQ multiplex PCR; TCRdb holds only in-frame clones, not every one. The sample records around 200,000 clones, around 82% being singletons. Sequencing was performed on peripheral blood. The receptors come from a man aged 45-65 years with active or convalescent COVID-19. The CDR3 runs from the conserved cysteine through the conserved F or W. Each record gives: V gene, D gene, clone size, J gene, CDR3 protein, CDR3 DNA. A D gene is named only where the DNA matches it firmly. Expanded clones are given a class, and other clones once, few, many or no size at all.

TRBV7-9	TRBD2	-	TRBJ2-3	CASSHRLAGGTDTQYF	TGTGCCAGCAGTCACCGACTAGCGGGGGGAACAGATACGCAGTATTTT
TRBV19	TRBD1	-	TRBJ1-5	CASSIGYRGRGNQPQHF	TGTGCCAGTAGTATAGGCTACAGGGGACGGGGCAATCAGCCCCAGCATTTT
TRBV12-3/TRBV12-4	-	few	TRBJ1-5	CASSFGGQPQHF	TGTGCCAGCAGTTTCGGGGGGCAGCCCCAGCATTTT
TRBV4-2	TRBD2	-	TRBJ2-7	CASSQDWGGTSYEQYF	TGTGCCAGCAGCCAAGATTGGGGAGGGACCTCCTACGAGCAGTACTTC
TRBV7-9	TRBD2	-	TRBJ2-5	CASSQSGGEETQYF	TGTGCCAGCAGCCAGAGCGGGGGAGAAGAGACCCAGTACTTC
TRBV9	-	-	TRBJ1-6	CASSVRQDSPLHF	TGTGCCAGCAGCGTAAGACAGGATTCACCCCTCCACTTT
TRBV6-5	-	-	TRBJ2-2	CASSWQTNTGELFF	TGTGCCAGCAGTTGGCAGACGAACACCGGGGAGCTGTTTTTT
TRBV5-6	-	-	TRBJ1-1	CASSLSPMNTEAFF	TGTGCCAGCAGCTTGAGCCCGATGAACACTGAAGCTTTCTTT
TRBV21-1	-	-	TRBJ1-3	CASSLQGSSSGNTIYF	TGTGCCAGCAGCTTACAGGGAAGCAGCTCTGGAAACACCATATATTTT
TRBV5-5	TRBD1	-	TRBJ2-2	CASTVDRGYTGELFF	TGTGCCAGCACCGTAGACAGGGGATACACCGGGGAGCTGTTTTTT
TRBV24-1	TRBD1	-	TRBJ2-3	CATSETGGSDTQYF	TGTGCCACCAGTGAGACAGGGGGTTCAGATACGCAGTATTTT
TRBV6-1	-	once	TRBJ1-1	CASSELTGWGAFF	TGTGCCAGCAGTGAACTGACAGGTTGGGGAGCTTTCTTT
TRBV6-5	TRBD1	-	TRBJ1-3	CASSPDRGLGNTIYF	TGTGCCAGCAGCCCCGACAGGGGGCTTGGAAACACCATATATTTT
TRBV30	TRBD2	-	TRBJ2-7	CAWSGASGGPYEQYF	TGTGCCTGGAGTGGGGCTAGCGGGGGACCCTACGAGCAGTACTTC
TRBV4-3	TRBD1	once	TRBJ1-2	CASSQQGAGYTF	TGCGCCAGCAGCCAGCAGGGGGCAGGCTACACCTTC
TRBV5-4	TRBD2	-	TRBJ2-7	CASSTRGGPVEQYF	TGTGCCAGCAGCACCCGCGGGGGGCCGGTCGAGCAGTACTTC
TRBV7-3	TRBD2	-	TRBJ2-7	CASSPGGGGTYEQYF	TGTGCCAGCAGCCCTGGCGGGGGGGGCACCTACGAGCAGTACTTC
TRBV7-9	TRBD2	once	TRBJ2-7	CASTLAGTRGSEQYF	TGTGCCAGCACCCTAGCCGGGACTAGGGGGAGCGAGCAGTACTTC
TRBV12-3/TRBV12-4	-	-	TRBJ2-2	CASRNSTGELFF	TGTGCCAGCAGGAACAGTACCGGGGAGCTGTTTTTT
TRBV7-8	TRBD1	-	TRBJ1-5	CASSPRPGQGHQPQHF	TGTGCCAGCAGCCCCCGCCCGGGACAGGGGCACCAGCCCCAGCATTTT
TRBV7-2	-	-	TRBJ1-2	CASSLGFGGPGWGYTF	TGTGCCAGCAGCTTAGGGTTTGGAGGGCCCGGGTGGGGCTACACCTTC
TRBV19	TRBD2	-	TRBJ2-1	CASGFGGGVWEQFF	TGTGCCAGCGGGTTTGGCGGGGGGGTATGGGAGCAGTTCTTC